The source of this T cell receptor (beta chain) is a study of shared clonotypes between healthy human individuals. Findings and limits, study-wide: Only blood was sampled, and tissue TCR repertoires likely differ from blood ones.

Comment on this clone: Its antigen is unidentified.

Germline V gives CDR1 SNHLY, CDR2 FYNNEI. CDR3 length: 16 residues. V lost 4 bases to trimming and J lost 1 base, with 13 bases between them. TCRdb's table, derived via immunoSEQ multiplex PCR, lists solely in-frame clones and lacks some. The top ten hold nearly 0.065% of the sample, which has 400,000 to 600,000 clones, 95% to 97% seen once. This clonotype was sampled from a woman between 25 and 40 years old in good health. This chain uses TRBV2 with TRBJ2-2, with a weak D call TRBD1 (6 bases). Input material: naive CD4+ T cells sorted from blood. Indicated subset: CD45RA+ positively selected. The CDR3 loop is CASSGLGHMNTGELFF. CDR3 bases: TGTGCCAGCAGTGGTTTGGGACACATGAACACCGGGGAGCTGTTTTTT.